The 23 T cell receptor beta chains given below trace back to one sample, sequenced in a study of T cells in localized non-small cell lung cancer (dated by TCRdb to 2020 to 2022). The library was made by the immunoSEQ multiplex PCR assay. Held by TCRdb, this immuneACCESS table contains in-frame sequences only and omits some clones. Under half of the omission traces to an unresolved V gene where checked; the cause of the rest is unknown. The table for this sample lists 58,000 or so clones; roughly 90% of them were counted only once. Of the sample, roughly 1.8% falls within the top ten clones. The starting material was peripheral blood, obtained before any cancer treatment. The source is a woman aged 35-75 years with stage I lung adenocarcinoma.

V usage is TRBV7-6 and J usage is TRBJ2-1, with 9 bases matching TRBD2. Germline assignment: CDR1 SGHVS and CDR2 FNYEAQ. J was trimmed by 9 bases and V by 5 bases; bases with no gene match: 14. The CDR3 covers 16 residues. CDR3 loop: CASSLGGGRAIGEQFF. DNA for the CDR3: TGTGCCAGCAGCCTGGGTGGCGGGAGGGCAATTGGTGAGCAGTTCTTC. The entire variable domain, with the rest obtained from reference TRBV7-6 and TRBJ2-1, is as follows: GAGVSQSPRYKVTKRGQDVALRCDPISGHVSLYWYRQALGQGPEFLTYFNYEAQQDKSGLPNDRFSAERPEGSISTLTIQRTEQRDSAMYRCASSLGGGRAIGEQFFGPGTRLTVL.

V is TRBV7-8 and J is TRBJ2-3, with D perhaps given as TRBD1 or TRBD2 (6 bases each). This CDR3 spans 16 amino acids. The V end lost 5 bases, the J end lost 0 bases, and 15 bases lay between the germline ends. The germline CDR1 and CDR2 sequences are SGHVS and FQNEAQ. The CDR3 DNA is TGTGCCAGCAGCCGGGGGCTAGCGCCTAGCACAGATACGCAGTATTTT. This gives the protein CASSRGLAPSTDTQYF. The complete variable domain, with remaining parts taken from reference TRBV7-8 and TRBJ2-3, reads GAGVSQSPRYKVAKRGQDVALRCDPISGHVSLFWYQQALGQGPEFLTYFQNEAQLDKSGLPSDRFFAERPEGSVSTLKIQRTQQEDSAVYLCASSRGLAPSTDTQYFGPGTRLTVL.

The chain has TRBV30 and TRBJ1-4; no clear D. V shed 7 bases and J shed 7 bases, with 19 bases lying between them. The germline CDR1 and CDR2 sequences are GTSNPN and SVGIG (reference sequence). This CDR3 spans 14 amino acids. The chain's CDR3 is CAFLSDGVGEKLFF. The CDR3, as DNA: TGTGCCTTTCTCTCCGACGGGGTGGGTGAAAAACTGTTTTTT. The variable domain in full, with the rest retrieved from reference TRBV30 and TRBJ1-4, is SQTIHQWPATLVQPVGSPLSLECTVEGTSNPNLYWYRQAAGRGLQLLFYSVGIGQISSEVPQNLSASRPQDRQFILSSKKLLLSDSGFYLCAFLSDGVGEKLFFGSGTQLSVL.

Only a few counts were recorded for this clone. V gene TRBV6-6 combines with J gene TRBJ2-1; tentative D call: TRBD1 (7 bases). There are 12 residues in the CDR3. CDR1 is MNHNY and CDR2 is SVGAGI in the germline V gene (reference sequence). Trimming removed 7 bases from V and 8 bases from J, with 12 bases in between. CDR3: CASTGGQYEQFF. The CDR3 nucleotides read TGTGCCAGCACAGGGGGGCAGTATGAGCAGTTCTTC.

The gene calls are TRBV7-9 and TRBJ1-2; D unclear. The CDR3 extends over 14 amino acids. In germline, CDR1 is SEHNR, CDR2 FQNEAQ (reference sequence). Trimming took off 1 base at V and 4 bases at J, with 10 bases between the two ends. The CDR3 DNA follows: TGTGCCAGCAGCTTAGAAGGGATACCCTATGGCTACACCTTC. Translating it yields CASSLEGIPYGYTF.

This chain links TRBV7-2 with TRBJ1-2; unclear D gene. V gave up 3 bases and J gave up 0 bases, with 8 bases separating them. This CDR3 has 14 residues. Germline assignment: CDR1 SGHTA and CDR2 FQGNSA. CDR3 bases: TGTGCCAGCAGCTTCGACGGTTCTAACTATGGCTACACCTTC. The encoded protein is CASSFDGSNYGYTF.

V is TRBV6-1 and J is TRBJ2-5, with 12 bases aligning to TRBD2. The CDR3 has 17 amino acids. The junction had 8 bases not matched to a gene; V was cut back by 1 base and J by 5 bases. CDR1 and CDR2 from the germline V gene are MNHNS and SASEGT. The CDR3 DNA follows: TGTGCCAGCAGTGAAGGCTCTAGCGGGGGGGCCGCGGAGACCCAGTACTTC. This gives the protein CASSEGSSGGAAETQYF.

The chain employs TRBV7-2 and TRBJ1-2; D remains unclear. The CDR3 sequence is 12 residues long. Germline V gives CDR1 SGHTA, CDR2 FQGNSA. Trimming left V 8 bases short and J 4 bases short, with 11 bases between. For the CDR3, the DNA is TGTGCCAGCGGCCGGGAACTCTATGGCTACACCTTC. Amino acid sequence: CASGRELYGYTF.

This CDR3 is CASSQTLNTEAFF. The CDR3 DNA is TGTGCCAGCAGCCAGACACTGAACACTGAAGCTTTCTTT. V and J are TRBV14 and TRBJ1-1; D uncertain. This CDR3 contains 13 residues. Germline V lookup: CDR1 SGHDN, CDR2 FVKESK. Trimming pared 3 bases from V and 0 bases from J, leaving 5 bases between.

This clone was seen a single time. The V and J genes are TRBV7-2 and TRBJ2-1; D is perhaps TRBD1 or TRBD2 (5 bases each). The CDR3 totals 11 residues. CDR1 SGHTA and CDR2 FQGNSA come from the germline V gene. V lost 8 bases, J lost 7 bases, and 9 bases lay in between. The CDR3, as DNA: TGTGCCAGCGGGGGATGGAATGAGCAGTTCTTC. Translated, it gives CASGGWNEQFF.

The chain uses TRBV5-1 and TRBJ2-2; D unclear. The CDR3 has 14 residues. Looked up from germline, CDR1 is SGHRS and CDR2 is YFSETQ. Trimming pared 6 bases from V and 4 bases from J, leaving 13 bases between. DNA of the CDR3: TGCGCCAGCACCTCCTTAGTGGGCACCGGGGAGCTGTTTTTT. Protein: CASTSLVGTGELFF. The variable domain in full, with the rest retrieved from reference TRBV5-1 and TRBJ2-2, is KAGVTQTPRYLIKTRGQQVTLSCSPISGHRSVSWYQQTPGQGLQFLFEYFSETQRNKGNFPGRFSGRQFSNSRSEMNVSTLELGDSALYLCASTSLVGTGELFFGEGSRLTVL.

CDR3 sequence (DNA): TGTGCCAGTAGTACGGACGGTGGTAATGAAAAACTGTTTTTT. This codes for CASSTDGGNEKLFF. The V and J genes are TRBV19 and TRBJ1-4; D not certain. Germline loops: CDR1 LNHDA, CDR2 SQIVND (reference sequence). The length of the CDR3 is 14 residues. The ends were cut back, 4 bases at V and 4 bases at J, with 10 bases in the middle.

This clone occurred a few times. The CDR3 loop is CASSYSTPVYGYTF. For the CDR3, the DNA is TGTGCCAGCAGTTACTCGACCCCAGTCTATGGCTACACCTTC. This chain joins TRBV6-6 and TRBJ1-2; no definite D call. The CDR3 extends over 14 amino acids. V was cut by 0 bases and J by 4 bases, with 9 bases left in between. Germline V gene lookup returns CDR1 MNHNY and CDR2 SVGAGI (reference sequence).

The gene calls are TRBV19 and TRBJ2-2; D is ambiguous. This CDR3 contains 13 residues. Germline CDR1 LNHDA, CDR2 SQIVND (reference sequence). V lost 9 bases and J 0 bases, leaving 8 bases between the germline ends. In DNA form, the CDR3 reads TGTGCCAGCGCAACAACGAACACCGGGGAGCTGTTTTTT. It codes for CASATTNTGELFF.

This sequence joins TRBV12-5 and TRBJ1-1; 7 bases map to TRBD1. Trimming cost V 7 bases and J 1 base; bases outside gene matches: 6. The CDR3 contains 14 residues. From germline, CDR1 is LGHNT and CDR2 FRNRAP. CDR3 nucleotide sequence: TGTGCTAGTGCAGACAGGGCGGAGAACACTGAAGCTTTCTTT. This encodes CASADRAENTEAFF.

V and J are TRBV7-8 and TRBJ2-4; D remains unclear. Trimming stripped 1 base from V and 5 bases from J, with 3 bases between. The germline CDR1 and CDR2 sequences are SGHVS and FQNEAQ. This CDR3 has 12 residues. The CDR3 protein is CASSLEQNIQYF. CDR3 sequence (DNA): TGTGCCAGCAGCTTAGAGCAAAACATTCAGTACTTC. The full variable domain, rest sourced from reference TRBV7-8 and TRBJ2-4, is GAGVSQSPRYKVAKRGQDVALRCDPISGHVSLFWYQQALGQGPEFLTYFQNEAQLDKSGLPSDRFFAERPEGSVSTLKIQRTQQEDSAVYLCASSLEQNIQYFGAGTRLSVL.

The V gene is TRBV11-2, the J gene TRBJ1-4; tentative D call: TRBD1 (5 bases). CDR1 is SGHAT and CDR2 is FQNNGV in the germline V gene. This CDR3 is 13 amino acids long. Between the trimmed V and J ends, which lost 3 bases and 8 bases, there was a span of 10 bases. The CDR3 loop is CASSFRVREKLFF. CDR3 DNA: TGTGCCAGCAGCTTCAGGGTCCGGGAAAAACTGTTTTTT.

This clone was detected only once. The CDR3 protein is CASSLDQELGDTQYF. CDR3 nucleotide sequence: TGTGCCAGCAGCTTAGATCAGGAGCTTGGAGATACGCAGTATTTT. The chain joins TRBV11-1 to TRBJ2-3; D is undetermined. The CDR3 length is 15 residues. Deletions cut 1 base from V and 5 bases from J, with 13 bases between. Germline V gives CDR1 SGHAT, CDR2 FQDESV (reference sequence). Using reference TRBV11-1 and TRBJ2-3 for the parts outside the CDR3, the full variable domain is EAEVAQSPRYKITEKSQAVAFWCDPISGHATLYWYRQILGQGPELLVQFQDESVVDDSQLPKDRFSAERLKGVDSTLKIQPAELGDSAMYLCASSLDQELGDTQYFGPGTRLTVL.

In its sample, this clone was seen once. The genes are TRBV9 and TRBJ2-5; D unresolved. CDR1 is SGDLS and CDR2 is YYNGEE in the germline V gene. This CDR3 comprises 15 residues. Trimming removed 4 bases at V and 5 bases at J, with 18 bases between. CDR3 coding DNA: TGTGCCAGCAGCCCCGCGGTTACCTTTGGGGAGACCCAGTACTTC. This codes for CASSPAVTFGETQYF.

This chain joins TRBV28 and TRBJ2-7, with D maybe TRBD2 (6 bases). V was clipped by 6 bases and J by 0 bases, with 15 bases between them. Germline-derived CDR1 and CDR2 are MDHEN and SYDVKM. This CDR3 region has 15 residues. In nucleotides, the CDR3 is TGTGCCAGCAGACCCGGCGGGGCCTACTCCTACGAGCAGTACTTC. Amino acid sequence: CASRPGGAYSYEQYF.

This chain joins TRBV6-5 and TRBJ2-7; TRBD2 agrees at 9 bases. Germline loops: CDR1 MNHEY, CDR2 SVGAGI. After removal of 6 bases from V and 4 bases from J, the junction contained 4 bases not matched to a gene. The CDR3 sequence is 13 residues long. The CDR3 nucleotides read TGTGCCAGCAGGGGCGGGGGGGAGTACGAGCAGTACTTC. Its translation is CASRGGGEYEQYF.

V usage is TRBV4-2 and J usage is TRBJ2-4; D is perhaps TRBD2 (5 bases). CDR3 length equals 13 residues. Deletions cut 0 bases from V and 7 bases from J, with 7 bases between. Germline V CDR1 and CDR2: LGHNA, YNFKEQ. The CDR3 sequence: CASSQDLANIQYF. DNA for the CDR3: TGTGCCAGCAGCCAAGACCTAGCCAACATTCAGTACTTC.

This chain links TRBV7-3 with TRBJ1-4; D uncertain. This CDR3 is built from 13 residues. Germline V gene data show CDR1 as SGHTA and CDR2 as FQGTGA. Between the trimmed V and J ends, which lost 5 bases and 0 bases, there was a span of 4 bases. The CDR3 loop is CASSRSTNEKLFF. The CDR3 region has the DNA TGTGCCAGCAGCCGATCAACTAATGAAAAACTGTTTTTT. The variable domain in full, with the rest retrieved from reference TRBV7-3 and TRBJ1-4, is GAGVSQTPSNKVTEKGKYVELRCDPISGHTALYWYRQSLGQGPEFLIYFQGTGAADDSGLPNDRFFAVRPEGSVSTLKIQRTERGDSAVYLCASSRSTNEKLFFGSGTQLSVL.